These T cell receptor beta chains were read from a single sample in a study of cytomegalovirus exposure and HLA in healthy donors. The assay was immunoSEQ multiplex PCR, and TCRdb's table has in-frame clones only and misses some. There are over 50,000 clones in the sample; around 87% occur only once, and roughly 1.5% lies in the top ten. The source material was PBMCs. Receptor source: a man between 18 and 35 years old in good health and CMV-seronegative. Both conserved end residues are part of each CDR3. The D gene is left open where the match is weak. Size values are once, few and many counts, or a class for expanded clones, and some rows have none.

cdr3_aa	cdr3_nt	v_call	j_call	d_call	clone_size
CASSLDTGPLIDGYTF	TGCGCCAGCAGCTTAGATACAGGACCTCTTATTGATGGCTACACCTTC	TRBV5-1	TRBJ1-2	NA	NA
CASGPYSAPYEQYF	TGTGCTAGTGGTCCGTACAGTGCACCCTACGAGCAGTACTTC	TRBV12-5	TRBJ2-7	NA	NA
CASSVSGLTEAFF	TGTGCCAGCAGCGTATCCGGGTTGACTGAAGCTTTCTTT	TRBV9	TRBJ1-1	NA	NA
CASSSRGIYEQYF	TGTGCCAGCAGCTCCAGGGGGATCTACGAGCAGTACTTC	TRBV7-8	TRBJ2-7	TRBD1	NA
CASSWGDRGSYEQYF	TGTGCCAGCAGCTGGGGGGACAGGGGGTCCTACGAGCAGTACTTC	TRBV5-4	TRBJ2-7	TRBD1	NA
CASSSVTGGHGYTF	TGTGCCAGCAGCTCCGTAACAGGGGGCCATGGCTACACCTTC	TRBV7-2	TRBJ1-2	TRBD1	NA
CASSEIGGLLYEQYF	TGCGCCAGCAGTGAGATCGGGGGGCTGTTGTACGAGCAGTACTTC	TRBV10-2	TRBJ2-7	NA	NA
CASSQELLAGYNEQFF	TGTGCCAGCAGCCAAGAGCTACTAGCGGGGTACAATGAGCAGTTCTTC	TRBV4-2	TRBJ2-1	TRBD2	NA
CASSLPGKPQHF	TGTGCCAGCAGTCTCCCAGGGAAACCCCAGCATTTT	TRBV28	TRBJ1-5	NA	NA
CASSYGQFNTGELFF	TGTGCCAGCAGTTACGGACAGTTCAACACCGGGGAGCTGTTTTTT	TRBV6-5	TRBJ2-2	NA	NA
CASKMVNEQFF	TGTGCCTCTAAGATGGTAAATGAGCAGTTCTTC	TRBV6-5	TRBJ2-1	NA	NA
CASRPGTANQPQHF	TGTGCCAGCAGACCCGGGACAGCGAATCAGCCCCAGCATTTT	TRBV2	TRBJ1-5	TRBD1	few
CSGQEVANYGYTF	TGCAGCGGGCAAGAGGTCGCTAACTATGGCTACACCTTC	TRBV29-1	TRBJ1-2	NA	NA
CASSFGGAGPPYF	TGTGCCAGCAGCTTCGGGGGGGCGGGGCCACCGTACTTC	TRBV7-3	TRBJ2-5	TRBD2	NA
CASRGPSGDRGKTYEQYF	TGTGCCAGCAGGGGGCCAAGTGGGGACAGGGGTAAAACCTACGAGCAGTACTTC	TRBV2	TRBJ2-7	TRBD1	NA
CSVVSGSGNTIYF	TGCAGCGTCGTCAGTGGCTCTGGAAACACCATATATTTT	TRBV29-1	TRBJ1-3	NA	NA
CATYRAPDYGYTF	TGTGCCACCTACAGGGCGCCTGACTATGGCTACACCTTC	TRBV6-5	TRBJ1-2	NA	once
CASSLGGDSINYGYTF	TGTGCCAGCAGCTTGGGAGGGGACAGCATCAACTATGGCTACACCTTC	TRBV5-4	TRBJ1-2	TRBD1	NA
CASSLTSGGADTQYF	TGTGCCAGCAGCTTGACTAGCGGGGGGGCAGATACGCAGTATTTT	TRBV6-1	TRBJ2-3	TRBD2	NA
CASSDPGVSSYNEQFF	TGCGCCAGCAGTGATCCAGGGGTTAGCTCCTACAATGAGCAGTTCTTC	TRBV10-1	TRBJ2-1	NA	NA
CASSESGTQSTEAFF	TGTGCCAGCAGTGAATCAGGAACCCAGAGCACTGAAGCTTTCTTT	TRBV25-1	TRBJ1-1	NA	NA
CASSLDGGPQHF	TGTGCCAGCAGCCTCGACGGGGGGCCCCAGCATTTT	TRBV5-4	TRBJ1-5	NA	once
CASSLRTSERQYF	TGTGCCAGCAGCTTACGAACTAGCGAGCGGCAGTACTTC	TRBV11-2	TRBJ2-7	TRBD2	NA
CAWSETGLGYGYTF	TGTGCCTGGAGTGAGACAGGTCTAGGCTATGGCTACACCTTC	TRBV30	TRBJ1-2	NA	NA
CASSSSVAFSTDTQYF	TGTGCCAGCAGCTCCTCGGTTGCCTTTAGCACAGATACGCAGTATTTT	TRBV14	TRBJ2-3	NA	NA
CASSADNEQFF	TGTGCCAGCAGCGCGGACAATGAGCAGTTCTTC	TRBV9	TRBJ2-1	NA	NA
CASSLGRGDQPQHF	TGTGCCAGCAGTTTGGGGCGGGGGGATCAGCCCCAGCATTTT	TRBV28	TRBJ1-5	NA	NA
CASGLGDRGDQPQHF	TGTGCTAGTGGTTTGGGGGACAGGGGAGATCAGCCCCAGCATTTT	TRBV12-5	TRBJ1-5	TRBD1	NA
CASSQAWGTGETQYF	TGTGCCAGCAGCCAAGCCTGGGGAACGGGGGAGACCCAGTACTTC	TRBV14	TRBJ2-5	NA	NA
CASSLVSRDYNSPLHF	TGTGCCAGCAGCTTAGTGTCCAGGGACTATAATTCACCCCTCCACTTT	TRBV7-3	TRBJ1-6	NA	few
CASSRRRQGARYEQYF	TGTGCCAGCAGCCGTAGGCGGCAGGGGGCGCGATACGAGCAGTACTTC	TRBV7-2	TRBJ2-7	TRBD1	NA
CASSAHGDSAYEQYF	TGTGCCAGCAGCGCCCACGGGGACAGTGCCTACGAGCAGTACTTC	TRBV9	TRBJ2-7	TRBD1	NA
CASLDRQTGLNIQYF	TGTGCCAGCCTTGATCGACAAACGGGATTGAACATTCAGTACTTC	TRBV6-5	TRBJ2-4	NA	once
CASSFSEAFF	TGTGCCAGCAGCTTTTCAGAAGCTTTCTTT	TRBV5-8	TRBJ1-1	NA	NA
CASKGLSEKLFF	TGTGCCAGCAAGGGACTTAGTGAAAAACTGTTTTTT	TRBV6-5	TRBJ1-4	NA	NA
CASSLGLGVETQYF	TGCGCCAGCAGCCTCGGACTAGGGGTAGAGACCCAGTACTTC	TRBV5-1	TRBJ2-5	TRBD2	NA
CASSALLRPGLAGGPGEQFF	TGTGCCAGCAGCGCCCTTCTGCGGCCGGGACTAGCGGGGGGGCCCGGGGAGCAGTTCTTC	TRBV7-3	TRBJ2-1	TRBD2	NA
CASSQDRGADTQYF	TGTGCCAGCAGCCAGGACAGGGGCGCAGATACGCAGTATTTT	TRBV6-5	TRBJ2-3	TRBD1	few
CASSVDEGAPETQYF	TGTGCCAGCAGCGTAGACGAGGGGGCCCCAGAGACCCAGTACTTC	TRBV9	TRBJ2-5	TRBD1	few
CASSLGQEDYEQYF	TGCGCCAGCAGCTTGGGCCAGGAAGACTACGAGCAGTACTTC	TRBV5-1	TRBJ2-7	NA	NA
CASSYFSGAGAGYTF	TGTGCCAGCAGTTACTTCTCTGGGGCGGGGGCTGGCTACACCTTC	TRBV6-5	TRBJ1-2	NA	few
CASSQDPSSYEQYF	TGCGCCAGCAGCCAAGATCCGAGCTCCTACGAGCAGTACTTC	TRBV4-1	TRBJ2-7	NA	few
CASSQSAQGGGEQYF	TGCGCCAGCAGCCAATCCGCACAGGGAGGGGGGGAGCAGTACTTC	TRBV4-1	TRBJ2-7	NA	NA
CASSLIQTGVNEQYF	TGCGCCAGCAGCCTCATTCAGACAGGGGTTAACGAGCAGTACTTC	TRBV4-1	TRBJ2-7	TRBD1	once
CASSPNRASEAFF	TGTGCCAGCAGCCCGAACAGGGCAAGCGAAGCTTTCTTT	TRBV25-1	TRBJ1-1	NA	NA
CASSYSSTSTDTQYF	TGTGCCAGCAGTTACTCGAGTACTAGCACAGATACGCAGTATTTT	TRBV6-5	TRBJ2-3	NA	once
CASSVTGGGYEQYF	TGTGCCAGTAGTGTTACAGGGGGTGGCTACGAGCAGTACTTC	TRBV19	TRBJ2-7	TRBD1	NA
CASSDPQRGGSYEQYF	TGCGCCAGCAGTGATCCACAACGTGGGGGGAGCTACGAGCAGTACTTC	TRBV10-1	TRBJ2-7	NA	NA
CAWSASGGSEQYF	TGTGCCTGGAGTGCTAGCGGGGGTTCCGAGCAGTACTTC	TRBV30	TRBJ2-7	TRBD2	NA
CASNEVGDIQYF	TGTGCCAGCAACGAGGTGGGAGACATTCAGTACTTC	TRBV2	TRBJ2-4	NA	NA
CAIRTDRTDTQYF	TGTGCCATCAGGACGGACAGGACAGATACGCAGTATTTT	TRBV10-3	TRBJ2-3	TRBD1	NA
CASSPSGRGGRGTEAFF	TGTGCCAGCAGCCCGTCGGGAAGAGGGGGCAGGGGCACTGAAGCTTTCTTT	TRBV7-6	TRBJ1-1	TRBD1	NA
CASSPTGWEKLFF	TGTGCCAGCAGCCCTACGGGGTGGGAAAAACTGTTTTTT	TRBV9	TRBJ1-4	NA	NA
CATSRGRAFFEQYF	TGTGCCACCAGCAGAGGGCGGGCATTCTTCGAGCAGTACTTC	TRBV15	TRBJ2-7	NA	NA
CAISDYTGGTGSPLHF	TGTGCCATCAGTGACTACACCGGGGGGACCGGTTCACCCCTCCACTTT	TRBV10-3	TRBJ1-6	NA	once
CASSLRGQENSPLHF	TGTGCCAGCAGCCTGCGGGGGCAGGAGAATTCACCCCTCCACTTT	TRBV11-2	TRBJ1-6	NA	NA
CAWSIRVGVAPLHF	TGTGCCTGGAGCATCCGGGTAGGAGTAGCACCCCTCCACTTT	TRBV30	TRBJ1-6	NA	NA
CASSVATEETQYF	TGTGCCAGCAGCGTAGCCACAGAAGAGACCCAGTACTTC	TRBV9	TRBJ2-5	NA	once
CASSLTSSYEQYF	TGTGCCAGCAGCTTAACAAGCTCCTACGAGCAGTACTTC	TRBV7-9	TRBJ2-7	NA	NA